The present T cell receptor beta chain was sequenced within a study of molecular identifiers for immune sequencing clone quantification. Overall study: Replicate experiments took RNA from about 20,000 or 100,000 naive CD8 cells, divided it five ways and sequenced four.

From the PCR reads, TCRdb called clonotypes with MiXCR, one entry per CDR3 protein. The profile shows about 320,000 distinct CDR3 sequences, over 20% of them singletons. V was trimmed by 4 bases and J by 5 bases, leaving 25 bases between them. This CDR3 region has 18 residues. Germline V gene data show CDR1 as SGHDN and CDR2 as FVKESK. This clonotype has more than one count but fewer than ten. The target antigen is unknown. Overall study findings and caveats: Highly expanded clone sizes could end up underestimated if a barcode were shared by identical TCR molecules. In naive cells, under 1% of molecules belonged to clones above 20 RNA copies, against over 98% in effector cells.

Material: naive CD8+ T cells from blood, with Jurkat cell RNA spiked in. The subset here: FACS-sorted CD8+CD4-CCR7+CD45RA+ naive T cells. This chain connects TRBV14 to TRBJ2-3, with no clear D. The receptor was derived from a human donor in good health. Some libraries in this study had Jurkat cell RNA spiked in. The CDR3: CASSPVPLWSDHQDTQYF. In DNA, the CDR3 is TGTGCCAGCAGCCCAGTACCCCTTTGGAGCGACCACCAAGATACGCAGTATTTT.